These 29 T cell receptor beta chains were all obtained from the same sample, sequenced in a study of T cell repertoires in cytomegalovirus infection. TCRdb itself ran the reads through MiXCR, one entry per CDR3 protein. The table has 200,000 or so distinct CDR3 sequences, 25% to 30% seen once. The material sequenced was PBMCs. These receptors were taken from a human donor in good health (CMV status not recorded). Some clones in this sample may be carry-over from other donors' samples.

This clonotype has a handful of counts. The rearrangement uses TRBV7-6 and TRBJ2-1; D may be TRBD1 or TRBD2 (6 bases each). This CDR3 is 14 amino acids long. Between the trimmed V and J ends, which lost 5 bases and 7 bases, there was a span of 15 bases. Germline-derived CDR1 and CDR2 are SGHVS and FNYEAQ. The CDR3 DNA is TGTGCCAGCAGCCCTAATCAGGGGAGGAATGAGCAGTTCTTC. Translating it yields CASSPNQGRNEQFF. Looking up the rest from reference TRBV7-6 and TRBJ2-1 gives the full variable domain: GAGVSQSPRYKVTKRGQDVALRCDPISGHVSLYWYRQALGQGPEFLTYFNYEAQQDKSGLPNDRFSAERPEGSISTLTIQRTEQRDSAMYRCASSPNQGRNEQFFGPGTRLTVL.

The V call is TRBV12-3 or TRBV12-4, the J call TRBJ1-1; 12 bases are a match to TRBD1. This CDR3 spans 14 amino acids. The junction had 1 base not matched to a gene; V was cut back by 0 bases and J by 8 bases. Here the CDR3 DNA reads TGTGCCAGCAGTTTAGCCGGGACAGGGGGCGAAGCTTTCTTT. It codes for CASSLAGTGGEAFF.

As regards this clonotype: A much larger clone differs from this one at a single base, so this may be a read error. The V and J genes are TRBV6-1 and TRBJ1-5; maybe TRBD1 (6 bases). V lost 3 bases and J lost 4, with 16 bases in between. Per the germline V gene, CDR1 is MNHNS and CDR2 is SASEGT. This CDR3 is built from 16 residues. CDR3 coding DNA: TGTGCCAGCAGTGACCCGACAGGTGTCATTAATCAGCCCCAGCATTTT. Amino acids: CASSDPTGVINQPQHF.

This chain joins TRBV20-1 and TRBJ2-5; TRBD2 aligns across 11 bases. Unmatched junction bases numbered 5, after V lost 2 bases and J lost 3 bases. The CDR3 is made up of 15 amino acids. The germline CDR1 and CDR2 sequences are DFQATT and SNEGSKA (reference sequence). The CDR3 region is CSARSGTSGEETQYF. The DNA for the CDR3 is TGCAGTGCTAGATCCGGGACTAGCGGAGAAGAGACCCAGTACTTC.

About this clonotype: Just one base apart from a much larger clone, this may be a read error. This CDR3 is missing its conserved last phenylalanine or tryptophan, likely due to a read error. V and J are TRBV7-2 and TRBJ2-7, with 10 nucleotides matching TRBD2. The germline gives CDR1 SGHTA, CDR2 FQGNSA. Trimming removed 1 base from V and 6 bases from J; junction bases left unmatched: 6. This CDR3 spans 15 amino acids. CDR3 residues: CASSLELAGMSEQYL. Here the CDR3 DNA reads TGTGCCAGCAGCTTAGAACTAGCGGGGATGAGCGAGCAGTACTTA.

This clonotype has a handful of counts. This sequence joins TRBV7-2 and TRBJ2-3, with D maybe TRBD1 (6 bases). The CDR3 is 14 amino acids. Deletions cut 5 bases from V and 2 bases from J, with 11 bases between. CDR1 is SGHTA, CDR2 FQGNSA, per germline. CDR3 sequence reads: CASSPGHNTDTQYF. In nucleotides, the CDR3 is TGTGCCAGCAGCCCGGGACACAACACAGATACGCAGTATTTT. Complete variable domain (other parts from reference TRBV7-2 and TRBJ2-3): GAGVSQSPSNKVTEKGKDVELRCDPISGHTALYWYRQSLGQGLEFLIYFQGNSAPDKSGLPSDRFSAERTGGSVSTLTIQRTQQEDSAVYLCASSPGHNTDTQYFGPGTRLTVL.

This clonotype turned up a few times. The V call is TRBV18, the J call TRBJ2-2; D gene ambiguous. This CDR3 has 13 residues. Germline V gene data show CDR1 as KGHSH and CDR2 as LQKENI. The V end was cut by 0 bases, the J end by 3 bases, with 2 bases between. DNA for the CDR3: TGTGCCAGCTCACCACCGGACACCGGGGAGCTGTTTTTT. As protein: CASSPPDTGELFF. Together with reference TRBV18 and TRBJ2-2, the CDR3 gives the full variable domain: NAGVMQNPRHLVRRRGQEARLRCSPMKGHSHVYWYRQLPEEGLKFMVYLQKENIIDESGMPKERFSAEFPKEGPSILRIQQVVRGDSAAYFCASSPPDTGELFFGEGSRLTVL.

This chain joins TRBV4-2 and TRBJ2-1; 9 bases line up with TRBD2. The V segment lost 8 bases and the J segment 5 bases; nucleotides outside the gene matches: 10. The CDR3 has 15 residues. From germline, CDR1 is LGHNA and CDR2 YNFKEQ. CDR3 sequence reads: CASCPTAGGDNEQFF. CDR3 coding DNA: TGTGCCAGCTGCCCGACAGCGGGGGGAGACAATGAGCAGTTCTTC.

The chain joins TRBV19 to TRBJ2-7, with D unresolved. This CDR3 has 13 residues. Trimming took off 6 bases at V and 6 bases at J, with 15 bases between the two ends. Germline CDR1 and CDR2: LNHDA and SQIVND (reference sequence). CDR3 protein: CASSTLEVGEQYF. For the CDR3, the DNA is TGTGCCAGTAGCACCCTCGAGGTAGGCGAGCAGTACTTC.

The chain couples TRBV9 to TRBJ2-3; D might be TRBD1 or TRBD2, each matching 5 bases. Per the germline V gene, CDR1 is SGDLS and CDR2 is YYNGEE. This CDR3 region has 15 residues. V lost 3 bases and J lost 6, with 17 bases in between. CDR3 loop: CASSEGRDPSDTQYF. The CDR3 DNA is TGTGCCAGCAGCGAGGGTCGGGACCCCTCTGATACGCAGTATTTT.

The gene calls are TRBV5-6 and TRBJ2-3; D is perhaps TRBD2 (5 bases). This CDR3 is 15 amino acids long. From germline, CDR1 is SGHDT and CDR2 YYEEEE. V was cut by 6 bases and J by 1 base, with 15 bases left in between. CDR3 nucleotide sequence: TGTGCCAGCACTGGGAGACGAGTCGGCACAGATACGCAGTATTTT. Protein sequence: CASTGRRVGTDTQYF.

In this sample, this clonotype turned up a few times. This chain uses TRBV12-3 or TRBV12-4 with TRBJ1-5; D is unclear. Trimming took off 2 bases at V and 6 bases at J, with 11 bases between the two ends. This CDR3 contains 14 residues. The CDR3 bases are TGTGCCAGCAGTTTAACTTTTGAGGGTCAGCCCCAGCATTTT. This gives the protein CASSLTFEGQPQHF.

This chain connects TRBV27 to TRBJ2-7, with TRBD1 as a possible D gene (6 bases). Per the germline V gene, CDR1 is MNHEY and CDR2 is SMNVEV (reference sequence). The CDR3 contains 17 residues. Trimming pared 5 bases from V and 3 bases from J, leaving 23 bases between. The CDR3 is CASSLRDKGGLYYEQYF. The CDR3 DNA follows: TGTGCCAGCAGTCTCCGGGACAAGGGCGGCCTCTACTACGAGCAGTACTTC.

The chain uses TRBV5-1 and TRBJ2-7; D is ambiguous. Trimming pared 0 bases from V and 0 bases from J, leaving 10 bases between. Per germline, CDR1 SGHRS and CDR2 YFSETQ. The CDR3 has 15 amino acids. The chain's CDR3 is CASSLVGLSSYEQYF. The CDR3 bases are TGCGCCAGCAGCTTGGTAGGCCTCTCCTCCTACGAGCAGTACTTC.

The CDR3 nucleotides are TGTGCCAGTAGTATGGGGGCTGTTGAGCAGTTCTTC. Its protein product is CASSMGAVEQFF. V usage is TRBV19 and J usage is TRBJ2-1; D is perhaps TRBD1 (6 bases). This CDR3 has 12 residues. V lost 3 bases and J 9 bases, leaving 9 bases between the germline ends. Germline V gene sequence: CDR1 LNHDA, CDR2 SQIVND (reference sequence).

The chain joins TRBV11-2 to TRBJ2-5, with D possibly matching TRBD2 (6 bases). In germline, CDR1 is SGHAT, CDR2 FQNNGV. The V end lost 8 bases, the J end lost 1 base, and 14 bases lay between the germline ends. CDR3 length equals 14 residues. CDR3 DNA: TGTGCCAGCCAGACCGGGACTTCCCAAGAGACCCAGTACTTC. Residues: CASQTGTSQETQYF.

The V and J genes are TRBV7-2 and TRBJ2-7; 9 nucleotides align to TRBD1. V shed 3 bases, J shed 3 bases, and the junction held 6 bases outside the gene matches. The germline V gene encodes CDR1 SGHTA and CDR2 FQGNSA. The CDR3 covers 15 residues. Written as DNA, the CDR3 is TGTGCCAGCAGCTTTCCCGGGACAGGGAGCTACGAGCAGTACTTC. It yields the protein CASSFPGTGSYEQYF.

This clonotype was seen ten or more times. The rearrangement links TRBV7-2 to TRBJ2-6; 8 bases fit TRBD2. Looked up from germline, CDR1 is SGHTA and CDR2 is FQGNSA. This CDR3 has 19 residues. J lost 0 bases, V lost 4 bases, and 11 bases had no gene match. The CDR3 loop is CASSSRRAGAISGANVLTF. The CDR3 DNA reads TGTGCCAGCAGCTCCCGTAGAGCGGGGGCAATCTCTGGGGCCAACGTCCTGACTTTC.

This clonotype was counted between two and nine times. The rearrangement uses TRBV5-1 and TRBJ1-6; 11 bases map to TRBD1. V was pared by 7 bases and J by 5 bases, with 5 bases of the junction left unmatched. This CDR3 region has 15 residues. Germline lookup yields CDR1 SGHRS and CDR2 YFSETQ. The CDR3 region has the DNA TGCGCCAGCTCCGGACAGGGGGCTGATAATTCACCCCTCCACTTT. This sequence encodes CASSGQGADNSPLHF.

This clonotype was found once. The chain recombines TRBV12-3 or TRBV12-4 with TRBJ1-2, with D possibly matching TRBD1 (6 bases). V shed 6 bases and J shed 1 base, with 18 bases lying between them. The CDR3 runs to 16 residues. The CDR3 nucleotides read TGTGCCAGCAGCCTTCGCCTCGACAGGATTAACTATGGCTACACCTTC. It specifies CASSLRLDRINYGYTF.

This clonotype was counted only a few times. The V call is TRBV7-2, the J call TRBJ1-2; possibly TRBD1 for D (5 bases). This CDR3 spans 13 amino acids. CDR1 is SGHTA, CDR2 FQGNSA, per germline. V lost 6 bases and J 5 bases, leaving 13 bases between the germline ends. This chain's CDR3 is CASRLGTAYGYTF. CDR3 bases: TGTGCCAGCAGACTCGGGACGGCATATGGCTACACCTTC.

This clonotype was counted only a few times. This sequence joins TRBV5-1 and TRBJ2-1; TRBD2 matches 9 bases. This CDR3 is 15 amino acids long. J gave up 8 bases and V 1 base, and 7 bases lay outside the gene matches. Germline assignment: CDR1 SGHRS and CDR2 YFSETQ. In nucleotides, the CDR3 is TGCGCCAGCAGCTTGAGAAGCGGGGGGCACGATGAGCAGTTCTTC. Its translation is CASSLRSGGHDEQFF. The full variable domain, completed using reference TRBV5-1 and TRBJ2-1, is KAGVTQTPRYLIKTRGQQVTLSCSPISGHRSVSWYQQTPGQGLQFLFEYFSETQRNKGNFPGRFSGRQFSNSRSEMNVSTLELGDSALYLCASSLRSGGHDEQFFGPGTRLTVL.

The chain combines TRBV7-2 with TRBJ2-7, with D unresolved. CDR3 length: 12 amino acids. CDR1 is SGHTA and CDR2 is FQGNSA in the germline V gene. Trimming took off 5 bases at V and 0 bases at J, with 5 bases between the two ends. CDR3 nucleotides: TGTGCCAGCAGCAAGAGCTCCTACGAGCAGTACTTC. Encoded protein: CASSKSSYEQYF. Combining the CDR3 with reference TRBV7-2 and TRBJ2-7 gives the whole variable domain GAGVSQSPSNKVTEKGKDVELRCDPISGHTALYWYRQSLGQGLEFLIYFQGNSAPDKSGLPSDRFSAERTGGSVSTLTIQRTQQEDSAVYLCASSKSSYEQYFGPGTRLTVT.

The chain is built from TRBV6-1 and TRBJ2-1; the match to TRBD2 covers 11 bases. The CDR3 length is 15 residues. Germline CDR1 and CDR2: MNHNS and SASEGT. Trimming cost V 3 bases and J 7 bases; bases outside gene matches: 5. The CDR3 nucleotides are TGTGCCAGCAGTGACGTAGCGGGGGGGCGGAATGAGCAGTTCTTC. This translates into CASSDVAGGRNEQFF.

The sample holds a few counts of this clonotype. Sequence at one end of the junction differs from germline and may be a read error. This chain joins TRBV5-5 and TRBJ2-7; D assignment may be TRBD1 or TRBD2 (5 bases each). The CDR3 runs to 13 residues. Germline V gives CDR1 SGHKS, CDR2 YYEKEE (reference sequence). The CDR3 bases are TGTGCCAGCAGCTCCGGGACGGCGCCTAATCAGCGCTTC. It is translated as CASSSGTAPNQRF.

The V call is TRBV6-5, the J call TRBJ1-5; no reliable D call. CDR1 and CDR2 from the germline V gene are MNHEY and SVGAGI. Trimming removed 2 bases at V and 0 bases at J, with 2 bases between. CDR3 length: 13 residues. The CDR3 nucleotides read TGTGCCAGCAGTTACAATAGCAATCAGCCCCAGCATTTT. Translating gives CASSYNSNQPQHF.

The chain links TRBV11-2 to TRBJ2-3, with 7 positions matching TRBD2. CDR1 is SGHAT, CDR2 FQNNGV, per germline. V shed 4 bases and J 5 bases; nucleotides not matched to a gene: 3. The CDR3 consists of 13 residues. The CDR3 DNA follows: TGTGCCAGCAGCTGGTCGGGAGGAGATACGCAGTATTTT. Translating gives CASSWSGGDTQYF.

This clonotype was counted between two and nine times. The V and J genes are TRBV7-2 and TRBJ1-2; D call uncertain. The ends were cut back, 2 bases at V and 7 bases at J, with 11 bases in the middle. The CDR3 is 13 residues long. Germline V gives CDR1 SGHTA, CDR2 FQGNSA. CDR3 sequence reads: CASSLWEDRGYTF. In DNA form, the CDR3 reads TGTGCCAGCAGCTTATGGGAAGACCGTGGCTACACCTTC.

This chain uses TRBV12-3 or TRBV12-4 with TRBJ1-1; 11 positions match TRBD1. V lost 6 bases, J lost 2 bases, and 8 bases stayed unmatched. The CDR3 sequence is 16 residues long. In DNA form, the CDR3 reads TGTGCCAGCAGCCCTAGGGGACAGGGGGGAAACACTGAAGCTTTCTTT. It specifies CASSPRGQGGNTEAFF.